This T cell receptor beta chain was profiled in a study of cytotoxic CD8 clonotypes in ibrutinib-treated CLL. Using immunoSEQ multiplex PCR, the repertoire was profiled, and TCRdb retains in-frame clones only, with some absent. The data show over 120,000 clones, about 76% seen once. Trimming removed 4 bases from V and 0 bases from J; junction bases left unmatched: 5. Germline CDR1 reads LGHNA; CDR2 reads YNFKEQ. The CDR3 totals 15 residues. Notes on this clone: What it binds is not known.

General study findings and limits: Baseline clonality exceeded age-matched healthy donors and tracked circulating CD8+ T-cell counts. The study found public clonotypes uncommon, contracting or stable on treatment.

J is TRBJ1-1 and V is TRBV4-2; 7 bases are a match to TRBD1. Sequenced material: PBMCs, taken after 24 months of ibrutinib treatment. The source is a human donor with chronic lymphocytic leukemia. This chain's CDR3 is CASSPGGSLNTEAFF. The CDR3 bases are TGTGCCAGCAGCCCAGGGGGGTCCCTGAACACTGAAGCTTTCTTT.